A single sample gave rise to the 19 T cell receptor beta chains below, sequenced in a study of blood T cell repertoires in COVID-19 (dated by TCRdb to about 2020). The method behind the library was the immunoSEQ multiplex PCR assay. The source is immuneACCESS, and TCRdb retained only in-frame sequences with V and J called. Part of the clones is not carried over; for the studies checked, unresolved V genes explain less than half of this, and the remainder is unexplained. For this sample there are 68,000 or so clones; about 90% appear just once. The ten largest clones represent less than 0.6% of the sample. What was sequenced was peripheral blood. All receptors come from a man between 45 and 60 years old with COVID-19, enrolled during active disease.

V is TRBV4-3 and J is TRBJ2-4, with D tentatively TRBD1 (8 bases). V lost 4 bases and J lost 0, with 19 bases in between. CDR1 LGHNA and CDR2 YSLEER come from the germline V gene. This CDR3 spans 18 amino acids. The CDR3 reads CASSRSRTGTKAKNIQYF. In nucleotides, the CDR3 is TGCGCCAGCAGCCGGTCCCGGACAGGGACTAAAGCCAAAAACATTCAGTACTTC.

The count of this clone is one. The rearrangement uses TRBV20-1 and TRBJ2-7; TRBD1 matches at 8 bases. The CDR3 is 11 residues long. V shed 1 base and J 11 bases; nucleotides not matched to a gene: 4. Germline V gene data show CDR1 as DFQATT and CDR2 as SNEGSKA (reference sequence). CDR3 region: CSARAETGEYF. The CDR3 DNA reads TGCAGTGCTAGAGCCGAGACAGGGGAGTACTTC.

V usage is TRBV4-1 and J usage is TRBJ1-3; D is unresolved. The ends were cut back, 0 bases at V and 2 bases at J, with 8 bases in the middle. Germline V CDR1 and CDR2: MGHRA, YSYEKL. The CDR3 runs 15 residues. CDR3 amino acids: CASSQDFQTGNTIYF. CDR3 bases: TGCGCCAGCAGCCAAGATTTCCAGACTGGAAACACCATATATTTT.

This clone came up a few times. The V gene is TRBV5-1, the J gene TRBJ2-5, with 11 bases fitting TRBD1. Germline-derived CDR1 and CDR2 are SGHRS and YFSETQ. This CDR3 is built from 16 residues. The V gene end was trimmed by 0 bases and the J gene end by 1 base; junction bases not matched to a gene: 2. The CDR3 DNA reads as TGCGCCAGCAGCTTGGCCGGGACAGGGGGCCAAGAGACCCAGTACTTC. Its translation: CASSLAGTGGQETQYF.

The genes are TRBV18 and TRBJ2-2; D is possibly TRBD2 (5 bases). There are 16 residues in the CDR3. Germline V CDR1 and CDR2: KGHSH, LQKENI. The V end was cut by 0 bases, the J end by 0 bases, with 8 bases between. The CDR3 DNA reads as TGTGCCAGCTCACCACCGGCGGGCCCGAACACCGGGGAGCTGTTTTTT. As protein: CASSPPAGPNTGELFF.

The chain employs TRBV3-1 (or the pseudogene TRBV3-2) and TRBJ2-1; TRBD2 matches at 9 bases. This CDR3 spans 15 amino acids. Germline V gene sequence: CDR1 LGHDT, CDR2 YNNKEL (reference sequence). Trimming cost V 4 bases and J 7 bases; bases outside gene matches: 8. CDR3 DNA: TGTGCCAGCAGCCGATCCGGGACTAGCAGGAATGAGCAGTTCTTC. This gives the protein CASSRSGTSRNEQFF.

This chain joins TRBV28 and TRBJ1-1; 8 bases are a match to TRBD1. Germline CDR1 reads MDHEN; CDR2 reads SYDVKM. V lost 4 bases to trimming and J lost 3 bases; unmatched junction nucleotides: 7. The CDR3 totals 15 residues. The CDR3 region has the DNA TGTGCCAGCAGTTGGGGACAGGTCTGGGACACTGAAGCTTTCTTT. It encodes CASSWGQVWDTEAFF.

The chain has TRBV4-1 and TRBJ1-3; no reliable D call. CDR3 length: 15 amino acids. The germline V gene has CDR1 MGHRA and CDR2 YSYEKL. V was shortened by 4 bases and J by 2 bases, with 12 bases between the two germline ends. Here the CDR3 reads CASSPQWRAGNTIYF. CDR3 DNA sequence: TGCGCCAGCAGCCCGCAGTGGCGGGCTGGAAACACCATATATTTT.

This clone was observed a few times. This chain connects TRBV30 to TRBJ1-6; possibly TRBD1 for D (5 bases). Trimming shortened V by 7 bases and J by 7 bases, and 11 bases separated the two germline ends. Germline loops: CDR1 GTSNPN, CDR2 SVGIG (reference sequence). The CDR3 is 12 residues long. The CDR3 nucleotides read TGTGCCTCGGGACCCCCGAATTCACCCCTCCACTTT. It specifies CASGPPNSPLHF.

Only one count was recorded for this clone. The genes are TRBV3-1 (or the pseudogene TRBV3-2) and TRBJ1-4, with a possible D match to TRBD1 (5 bases). Germline CDR1 and CDR2: LGHDT and YNNKEL (reference sequence). The CDR3 covers 16 residues. V gave up 6 bases and J gave up 3 bases, with 17 bases separating them. The CDR3 DNA follows: TGTGCCAGCAGTTCGTGGGGGGGGGATCCTAATGAAAAACTGTTTTTT. Translated, it gives CASSSWGGDPNEKLFF.

The rearrangement joins TRBV19 to TRBJ2-7; the D gene is possibly TRBD2 (6 bases). Per the germline V gene, CDR1 is LNHDA and CDR2 is SQIVND (reference sequence). Trimming shortened V by 0 bases and J by 3 bases, and 15 bases separated the two germline ends. The CDR3 is 16 amino acids. The CDR3 DNA follows: TGTGCCAGTAGTATAGATCTTGGGGGGATCGGCTACGAGCAGTACTTC. It yields the protein CASSIDLGGIGYEQYF.

This clone was counted a single time. The V gene is TRBV27, the J gene TRBJ2-1; D is unresolved. V was trimmed by 3 bases and J by 7 bases, leaving 13 bases between them. The V gene's germline CDR1 is MNHEY and CDR2 SMNVEV (reference sequence). CDR3 length equals 14 residues. The CDR3 sequence: CASSFYPTRNEQFF. CDR3 in DNA: TGTGCCAGCAGTTTCTACCCAACGAGGAATGAGCAGTTCTTC.

V gene TRBV9 combines with J gene TRBJ2-5; 7 bases match TRBD2. With V trimmed by 0 bases and J by 5 bases, 7 bases remained unmatched. The CDR3 totals 15 residues. Germline loops: CDR1 SGDLS, CDR2 YYNGEE. The CDR3 DNA follows: TGTGCCAGCAGCGTAGGTGGACTAGGAGGCGAGACCCAGTACTTC. Its translation: CASSVGGLGGETQYF.

The V gene is TRBV6-2 or TRBV6-3, the J gene TRBJ2-1; the match to TRBD2 covers 10 bases. With 2 bases clipped from V and 0 bases from J, the junction kept 16 bases outside the gene matches. Germline V gene lookup returns CDR1 MNHEY and CDR2 SVGEGT. The CDR3 covers 21 residues. CDR3 nucleotides: TGTGCCAGCAGTTACCCCCCCGGTAGAAAGCGGGAGGGCCTCTCCTACAATGAGCAGTTCTTC. It codes for CASSYPPGRKREGLSYNEQFF.

The genes are TRBV4-3 and TRBJ2-3; D is possibly TRBD2 (5 bases). Germline loops: CDR1 LGHNA, CDR2 YSLEER. V was cut by 0 bases and J by 1 base, with 23 bases left in between. This CDR3 has 20 amino acids. The CDR3, as DNA: TGCGCCAGCAGCCAAGATCTCCCGGACTCACCCTTAAGAGGCACAGATACGCAGTATTTT. Translating gives CASSQDLPDSPLRGTDTQYF.

The chain links TRBV20-1 to TRBJ2-1; D is undetermined. This CDR3 has 11 amino acids. From germline, CDR1 is DFQATT and CDR2 SNEGSKA (reference sequence). The CDR3 loop reads CTVLEANEQFF. The CDR3 DNA reads as TGCACCGTCCTCGAGGCCAATGAGCAGTTCTTC.

The chain employs TRBV10-3 and TRBJ1-1; D gene unclear. The CDR3 loop spans 12 amino acids. Trimming left V 3 bases short and J 7 bases short, with 9 bases between. In germline, CDR1 is ENHRY, CDR2 SYGVKD. CDR3 DNA: TGTGCCATCAGTGACTCCCAGGTTGAAGCTTTCTTT. As protein: CAISDSQVEAFF.

The rearrangement links TRBV5-1 to TRBJ2-7, with D unresolved. Trimming cost V 0 bases and J 1 base, with 8 bases left between them. This CDR3 is built from 14 residues. Germline CDR1 is SGHRS and CDR2 is YFSETQ. The CDR3 here is CASSLVSGSYEQYF. The DNA of the CDR3 is TGCGCCAGCAGCTTGGTATCGGGTTCCTACGAGCAGTACTTC.

This clone was counted a single time. The CDR3 region is CASSRTTGTELLYEQYF. The CDR3 DNA reads TGTGCCAGCAGCCGTACAACCGGGACTGAGCTGTTATACGAGCAGTACTTC. This chain uses TRBV4-2 with TRBJ2-7; tentative D call: TRBD2 (6 bases). CDR1 LGHNA and CDR2 YNFKEQ come from the germline V gene. The V end was cut by 4 bases, the J end by 4 bases, with 23 bases between. CDR3 length equals 17 residues.